This T cell receptor beta chain comes out of a study of Tregs in tolerant kidney transplant recipients. Findings and caveats of the study: Tregs expanded with activated donor B cells seemed most donor-specific.

TCRdb keeps only in-frame clones here, not all; method: immunoSEQ multiplex PCR. Of 68,000 or so clones listed, 65% to 85% are singletons. Comments on this clone: Its specificity is not known.

Unstimulated regulatory T cells (CD4+CD25+CD127-), CD4+CD25- non-regulatory cells, CD4 and CD8 cells were FACS-sorted from thawed PBMCs. The V gene lost 5 bases and the J gene lost 4 bases, with 14 bases spanning the gap. This CDR3 region has 14 residues. Germline V gene lookup returns CDR1 MNHNY and CDR2 SVGAGI (reference sequence). The receptor comes from a human donor in good health. The specimen sequenced was CD4+ T cells from blood. The rearrangement uses TRBV6-6 and TRBJ2-5, with D perhaps being TRBD1 or TRBD2 (5 bases each). In DNA form, the CDR3 reads TGTGCCAGCAGTGGTCAGGTGAGGGGAGAGACCCAGTACTTC. It yields the protein CASSGQVRGETQYF.